This paragraph reports one TCR beta chain. Generated by immunoSEQ multiplex PCR, the TCRdb table keeps only in-frame clones and is missing some. The data contain some 76,000 clones, 89% of them seen just once; the ten biggest clones take up about 9.9%. The CDR3 runs to 13 residues. Germline CDR1 is LGHNA and CDR2 is YNFKEQ. V gave up 4 bases and J gave up 6 bases, with 10 bases separating them. The sample belongs to a study of control samples from healthy donors and cancer patients. This chain joins TRBV4-2 and TRBJ1-5; D ambiguous. Specimen: PBMCs. The sequence came from a woman between 45 and 65 years old with colorectal cancer. The CDR3 loop is CASSLDRVQPQHF. In nucleotides, the CDR3 is TGTGCCAGCAGCCTGGACCGGGTTCAGCCCCAGCATTTT.